Listed below are T cell receptor beta chains from one sample, sequenced in a study of cytomegalovirus exposure and HLA in healthy donors. Data came from immunoSEQ multiplex PCR; TCRdb stores just in-frame clones and leaves some out. The data hold over 150,000 clones, with 70% to 80% observed a single time. Sequenced input: PBMCs. The receptors come from a man between 25 and 39 years old in good health and CMV-seropositive. Each CDR3 is given with its conserved first and last residue. The D gene is left open where the match is weak. Rows give clone size only sometimes, using once, few, many, or a class for an expanded clone.

J gene,D gene,clone size,V gene,CDR3 DNA,CDR3 protein
TRBJ2-1,NA,NA,TRBV11-3,TGTGCCAGCAGCTTAGTAGCCGACAATGAGCAGTTCTTC,CASSLVADNEQFF
TRBJ1-6,NA,NA,TRBV27,TGTGCCAGCAGACCGCTCGGAGACAGCTCCTATAATTCACCCCTCCACTTT,CASRPLGDSSYNSPLHF
TRBJ1-2,TRBD1,NA,TRBV9,TGTGCCAGCAGCGACCGACAGGGACAGAACTATGGCTACACCTTC,CASSDRQGQNYGYTF
TRBJ2-3,NA,once,TRBV4-3,TGCGCCAGCAGCCAACGACGGGTAGGAACAGATACGCAGTATTTT,CASSQRRVGTDTQYF
TRBJ2-7,TRBD2,NA,TRBV27,TGTGCCACCCTCGTCCCCAGCCGGGAGGGCCACCACGAGCAGTACTTC,CATLVPSREGHHEQYF
TRBJ1-5,TRBD1,NA,TRBV2,TGTGCCAGCAGTGTTTCCGGGACAGCTAATCAGCCCCAGCATTTT,CASSVSGTANQPQHF
TRBJ1-1,TRBD1,NA,TRBV6-5,TGTGCCAGCAGTTACTCGAATGGACAGGGGACTGAAGCTTTCTTT,CASSYSNGQGTEAFF
TRBJ2-7,TRBD1,NA,TRBV19,TGTGCCAGTAGTCAAGGACAGGGACCCTACGAGCAGTACTTC,CASSQGQGPYEQYF
TRBJ1-2,NA,NA,TRBV15,TGTGCCACCAGCAGTGGCTATCAGGTGAACTATGGCTACACCTTC,CATSSGYQVNYGYTF
TRBJ1-1,TRBD1,NA,TRBV4-1,TGCGCCAGCAGCCAAGACGGGACAGGTAAGACTGAAGCTTTCTTT,CASSQDGTGKTEAFF
TRBJ2-1,TRBD1,few,TRBV4-3,TGCGCCAGCAGCCAGGACAGGGTCAGGCCCTACAATGAGCAGTTCTTC,CASSQDRVRPYNEQFF
TRBJ2-7,TRBD2,NA,TRBV11-3,TGTGCCAGCAGCTTAGGTCCCACGGGAGGATCCGAGCAGTACTTC,CASSLGPTGGSEQYF
TRBJ2-5,TRBD1,NA,TRBV27,TGTGCCAGCAGTTCCAGGGGGCGCCAAGAGACCCAGTACTTC,CASSSRGRQETQYF
TRBJ2-1,NA,NA,TRBV11-2,TGTGCCAGCAGCTTAGATCCTAACAATGAGCAGTTCTTC,CASSLDPNNEQFF
TRBJ2-5,TRBD2,NA,TRBV9,TGTGCCAGCAGCGTAGCTGGGGCGGGAGGTCCCCAAGAGACCCAGTACTTC,CASSVAGAGGPQETQYF
TRBJ1-2,TRBD1,NA,TRBV9,TGTGCCAGCAGCGTTGGACAGGGGTTTAACTATGGCTACACCTTC,CASSVGQGFNYGYTF
TRBJ2-5,TRBD2,NA,TRBV7-2,TGTGCCAGCACCCGAGCGGCGGGGGGCAGGGAGACCCAGTACTTC,CASTRAAGGRETQYF
TRBJ1-6,NA,NA,TRBV30,TGTGCCTGGAGTGTGGGGAGCTCCTATAATTCACCCCTCCACTTT,CAWSVGSSYNSPLHF
TRBJ2-3,NA,few,TRBV2,TGTGCCAGCAGTGAGTGGGCGGGCAGCACAGATACGCAGTATTTT,CASSEWAGSTDTQYF
TRBJ2-7,NA,NA,TRBV5-4,TGTGCCAGCAGCCTGTACCGGGGTGGCGAGCAGTACTTC,CASSLYRGGEQYF
TRBJ2-7,TRBD1,NA,TRBV28,TGTGCCAGCAGCTTCCCTGACAGGGACTACGAGCAGTACTTC,CASSFPDRDYEQYF
TRBJ1-5,NA,NA,TRBV6-5,TGTGCCAGCAGTTACGGGCAATTCAATCAGCCCCAGCATTTT,CASSYGQFNQPQHF
TRBJ2-1,TRBD2,NA,TRBV15,TGTGCCACCAGCCCCACCCTAAGACTAGCGGGAGGGAGCTCCTACAATGAGCAGTTCTTC,CATSPTLRLAGGSSYNEQFF
TRBJ1-2,NA,NA,TRBV21-1,TGTGCCAGCAGCCCGTCCGGGGGGCACTATGGCTACACCTTC,CASSPSGGHYGYTF
TRBJ2-7,NA,many,TRBV27,TGTGCCAGCAGTTTATCAGGGGTTGGTAACGAGCAGTACTTC,CASSLSGVGNEQYF
TRBJ1-1,TRBD1,few,TRBV9,TGTGCCAGCAGACCCGGGACAGGGGGCATACAAGCTTTCTTT,CASRPGTGGIQAFF
TRBJ2-7,TRBD2,NA,TRBV6-5,TGTGCCAGCAGTGTCTCGGGGGGAACCTACGAGCAGTACTTC,CASSVSGGTYEQYF
TRBJ1-3,TRBD1,NA,TRBV11-2,TGTGCCAGCAGCCCACAGACAGGGCAGGCTGGAAACACCATATATTTT,CASSPQTGQAGNTIYF
TRBJ1-2,NA,NA,TRBV4-3,TGCGCCAGCAGCCAAGAAGAGCGGCATGGCTACACCTTC,CASSQEERHGYTF
TRBJ1-2,NA,once,TRBV20-1,TGCAGTCTACCGGAGGATGGCTACACCTTC,CSLPEDGYTF
TRBJ2-3,NA,NA,TRBV9,TGTGTCAGCAGCCCCAGTGTAGGGGGGGGTACAGATACGCAGTATTTT,CVSSPSVGGGTDTQYF
TRBJ1-5,NA,NA,TRBV7-8,TGTGCCAGCAGCGCGGACAGTGTAAGCAATCAGCCCCAGCATTTT,CASSADSVSNQPQHF
TRBJ1-3,NA,few,TRBV7-2,TGTGCCAGCAGCCTGAGAGATTTGGGAAACACCATATATTTT,CASSLRDLGNTIYF
TRBJ2-5,NA,NA,TRBV25-1,TGTGCCAGCAGTGAATGGGGCAGGGGAAGCCAAGAGACCCAGTACTTC,CASSEWGRGSQETQYF
TRBJ1-1,NA,NA,TRBV5-1,TGCGCCAGCAGCTTGGAAACGGTGACTGAAGCTTTCTTT,CASSLETVTEAFF
TRBJ1-1,NA,NA,TRBV5-1,TGCGCCAGCAGCTCCCTGGAGTGGGGGCCCCTCTCGTCCACTGAAGCTTTCTTT,CASSSLEWGPLSSTEAFF
TRBJ2-7,TRBD1,NA,TRBV6-5,TGTGCCAGCAGACCACCCGGGACAGGGGGCTACGAGCAGTACTTC,CASRPPGTGGYEQYF
TRBJ2-3,TRBD2,NA,TRBV5-1,TGCGCCAGCAGCTTGGCCGGCTCCGGGAGGGGCACAGATACGCAGTATTTT,CASSLAGSGRGTDTQYF
TRBJ2-1,TRBD2,few,TRBV27,TGTGCCAGCAGGGGTAGCGGGAGGGCCCAATCCTACAATGAGCAGTTCTTC,CASRGSGRAQSYNEQFF
TRBJ2-7,NA,NA,TRBV7-8,TGTGCCAGCAGCTTAGAGGGTAGGGGGAGATACGAGCAGTACTTC,CASSLEGRGRYEQYF
TRBJ2-1,TRBD2,NA,TRBV30,TGTGCCTGGAGTTGGGTTGGCGGGAGGTTGGCGAATGAGCAGTTCTTC,CAWSWVGGRLANEQFF
TRBJ2-6,TRBD1,NA,TRBV7-9,TGTGCCAGCAGCTTAGGGACAGGGCTATTACCCTCTGGGGCCAACGTCCTGACTTTC,CASSLGTGLLPSGANVLTF
TRBJ2-3,NA,NA,TRBV19,TGTGCCAGTAGTATAGGGCCAGATACGCAGTATTTT,CASSIGPDTQYF